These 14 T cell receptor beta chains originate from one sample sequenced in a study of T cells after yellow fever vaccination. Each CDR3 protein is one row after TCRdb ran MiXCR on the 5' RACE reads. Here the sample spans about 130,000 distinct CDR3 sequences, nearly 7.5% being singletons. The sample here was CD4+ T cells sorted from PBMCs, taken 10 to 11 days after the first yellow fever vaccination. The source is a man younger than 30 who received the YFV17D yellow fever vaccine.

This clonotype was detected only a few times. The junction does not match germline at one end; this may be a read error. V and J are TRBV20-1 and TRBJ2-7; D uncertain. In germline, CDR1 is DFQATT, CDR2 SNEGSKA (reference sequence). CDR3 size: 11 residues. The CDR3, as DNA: TGCAGTGCTAGAGAGTTGACCGGCGAGGCCTTC. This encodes CSARELTGEAF.

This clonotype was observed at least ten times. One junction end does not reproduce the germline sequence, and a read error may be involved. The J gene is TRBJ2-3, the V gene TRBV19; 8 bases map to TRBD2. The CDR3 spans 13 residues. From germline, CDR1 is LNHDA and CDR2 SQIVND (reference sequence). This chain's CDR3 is CASSTLERGHGHF. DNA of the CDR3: TGTGCCAGTAGTACCCTTGAGCGGGGGCATGGACATTTT.

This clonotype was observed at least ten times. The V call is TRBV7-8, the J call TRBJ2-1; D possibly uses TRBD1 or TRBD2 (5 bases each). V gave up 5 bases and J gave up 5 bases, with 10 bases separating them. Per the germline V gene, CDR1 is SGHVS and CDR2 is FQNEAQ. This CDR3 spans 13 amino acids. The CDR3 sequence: CASSPGRNNEQFF. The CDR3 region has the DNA TGTGCCAGCAGCCCGGGACGTAACAATGAGCAGTTCTTC.

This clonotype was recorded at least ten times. CDR3 region: CAISETSGPRPGNEQFF. In DNA, the CDR3 is TGTGCCATCAGTGAGACTTCCGGGCCCCGACCGGGGAATGAGCAGTTCTTC. This chain connects TRBV10-3 to TRBJ2-1, with D perhaps TRBD2 (5 bases). Trimming cost V 2 bases and J 7 bases, with 21 bases left between them. This CDR3 has 17 amino acids. Germline CDR1 ENHRY, CDR2 SYGVKD.

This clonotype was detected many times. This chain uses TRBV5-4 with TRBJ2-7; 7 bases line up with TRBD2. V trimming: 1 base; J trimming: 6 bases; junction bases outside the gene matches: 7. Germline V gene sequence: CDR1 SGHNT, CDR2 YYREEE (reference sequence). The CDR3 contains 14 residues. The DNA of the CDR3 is TGTGCCAGCAGCTTGTCGAGCGGGGATTTCGAGCAGTACGTC. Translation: CASSLSSGDFEQYV.

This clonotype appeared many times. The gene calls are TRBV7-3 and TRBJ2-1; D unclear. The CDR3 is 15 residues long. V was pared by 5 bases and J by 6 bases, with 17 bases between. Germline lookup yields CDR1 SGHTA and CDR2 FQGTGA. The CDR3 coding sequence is TGTGCCAGCAGCCCCCGTGGGATGAGAGCCAATGAGCAGTTCTTC. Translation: CASSPRGMRANEQFF.

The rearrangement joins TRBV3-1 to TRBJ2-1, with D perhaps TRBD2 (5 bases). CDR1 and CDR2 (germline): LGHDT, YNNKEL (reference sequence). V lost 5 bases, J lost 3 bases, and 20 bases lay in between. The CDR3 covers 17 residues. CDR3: CASSKQSFSSFYNEQFF. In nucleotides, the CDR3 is TGTGCCAGCAGCAAGCAGAGTTTCTCTAGCTTCTACAATGAGCAGTTCTTC.

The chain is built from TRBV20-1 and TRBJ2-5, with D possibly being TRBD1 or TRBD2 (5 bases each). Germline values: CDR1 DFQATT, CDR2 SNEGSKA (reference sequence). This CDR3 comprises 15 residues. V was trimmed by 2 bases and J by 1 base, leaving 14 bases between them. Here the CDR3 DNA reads TGCAGTGCTAGACTACCTTCGGGGACCCAAGAGACCCAGTACTTC. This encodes CSARLPSGTQETQYF.

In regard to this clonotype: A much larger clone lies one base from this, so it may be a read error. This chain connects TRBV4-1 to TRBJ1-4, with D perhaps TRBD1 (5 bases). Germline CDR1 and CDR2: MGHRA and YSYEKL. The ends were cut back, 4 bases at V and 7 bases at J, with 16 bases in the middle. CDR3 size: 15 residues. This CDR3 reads CASSPGTRNVEKLFF. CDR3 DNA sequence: TGCGCCAGCAGCCCCGGGACCAGAAATGTTGAAAAACTGTTTTTT.

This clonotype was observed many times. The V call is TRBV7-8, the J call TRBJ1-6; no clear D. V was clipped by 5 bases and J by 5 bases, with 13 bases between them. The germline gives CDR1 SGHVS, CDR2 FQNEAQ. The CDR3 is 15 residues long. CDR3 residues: CASSQRWADNSPLHF. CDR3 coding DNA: TGTGCCAGCAGCCAGAGGTGGGCCGATAATTCACCCCTCCACTTT.

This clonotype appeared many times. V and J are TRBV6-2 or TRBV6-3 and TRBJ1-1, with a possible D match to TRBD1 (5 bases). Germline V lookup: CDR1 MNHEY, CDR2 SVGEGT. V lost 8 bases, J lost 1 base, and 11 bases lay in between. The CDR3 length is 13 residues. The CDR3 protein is CASVDTKNTEAFF. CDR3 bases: TGTGCCAGCGTGGACACCAAGAACACTGAAGCTTTCTTT.

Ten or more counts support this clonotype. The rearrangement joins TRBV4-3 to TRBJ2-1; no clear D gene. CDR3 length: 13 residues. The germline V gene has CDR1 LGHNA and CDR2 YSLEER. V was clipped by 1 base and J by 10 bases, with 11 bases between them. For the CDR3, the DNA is TGCGCCAGCAGCCAAGCTCCCTTTGGGGAGCAGTTCTTC. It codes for CASSQAPFGEQFF.

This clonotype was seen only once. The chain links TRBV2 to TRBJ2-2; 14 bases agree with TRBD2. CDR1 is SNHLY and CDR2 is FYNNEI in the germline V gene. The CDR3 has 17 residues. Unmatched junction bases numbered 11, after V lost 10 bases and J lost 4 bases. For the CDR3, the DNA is TGTGCCATCGGACTCATAGGGACTAGCGGGGGCACCGGGGAGCTGTTTTTT. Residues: CAIGLIGTSGGTGELFF.

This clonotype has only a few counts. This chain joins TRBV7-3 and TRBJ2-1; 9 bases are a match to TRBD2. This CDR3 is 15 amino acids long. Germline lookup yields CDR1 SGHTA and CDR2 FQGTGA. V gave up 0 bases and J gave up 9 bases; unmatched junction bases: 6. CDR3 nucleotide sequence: TGTGCCAGCAGCTTAACTAGCGGGGGTCTTGTTGAGCAGTTCTTC. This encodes CASSLTSGGLVEQFF.